This TCR beta chain was sequenced for a study of early T cells in non-severe SARS-CoV-2 infection. Study summary: The authors sequenced bulk RNA from unsorted whole blood, leaving chains unpaired.

With 4 bases removed from V and 0 bases from J, the gap between germline ends came to 13 bases. The germline CDR1 and CDR2 sequences are SGHTA and FQGNSA. The CDR3 contains 16 residues. In the library, individual cDNA molecules carried attached unique molecular identifiers. Using its own MiXCR run on the 5' RACE reads, TCRdb lists one record per CDR3 protein. The sample lists around 67,000 distinct CDR3 sequences, around an eighth occurring once. This clonotype was seen ten or more times. The chain uses TRBV7-2 and TRBJ1-3; D is perhaps TRBD1 (6 bases). This TCR derives from an adult who was a healthcare worker with PCR-confirmed SARS-CoV-2 infection or an uninfected control (not recorded which). The sequencing input was whole blood. The CDR3 DNA follows: TGTGCCAGCAGCTCCTCCCGAGGGGGCTCTGGAAACACCATATATTTT. The encoded protein is CASSSSRGGSGNTIYF.